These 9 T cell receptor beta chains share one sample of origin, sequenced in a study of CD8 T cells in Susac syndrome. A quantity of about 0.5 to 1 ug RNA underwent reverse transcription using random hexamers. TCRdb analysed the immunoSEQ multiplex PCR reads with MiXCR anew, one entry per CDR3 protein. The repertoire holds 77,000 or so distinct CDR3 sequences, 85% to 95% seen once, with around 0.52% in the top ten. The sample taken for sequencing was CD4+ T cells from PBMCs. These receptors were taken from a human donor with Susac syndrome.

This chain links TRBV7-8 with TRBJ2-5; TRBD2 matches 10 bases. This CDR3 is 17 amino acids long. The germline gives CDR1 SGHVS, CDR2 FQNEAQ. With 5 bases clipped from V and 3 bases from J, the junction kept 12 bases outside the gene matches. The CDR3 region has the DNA TGTGCCAGCAGCCCAGGCATCAAGCGGGGGGGCAAAGAGACCCAGTACTTC. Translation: CASSPGIKRGGKETQYF.

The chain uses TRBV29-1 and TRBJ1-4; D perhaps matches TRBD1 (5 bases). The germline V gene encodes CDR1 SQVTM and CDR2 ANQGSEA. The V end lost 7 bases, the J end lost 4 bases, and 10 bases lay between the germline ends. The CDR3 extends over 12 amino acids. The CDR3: CSGQGLNEKLFF. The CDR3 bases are TGCAGCGGGCAGGGACTTAATGAAAAACTGTTTTTT.

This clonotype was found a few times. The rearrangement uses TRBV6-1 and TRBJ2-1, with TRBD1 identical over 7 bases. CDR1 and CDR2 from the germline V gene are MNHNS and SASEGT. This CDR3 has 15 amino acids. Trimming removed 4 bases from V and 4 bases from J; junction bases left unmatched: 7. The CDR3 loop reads CASSAGQGVYNEQFF. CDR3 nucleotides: TGTGCCAGCAGTGCTGGGCAGGGGGTTTACAATGAGCAGTTCTTC.

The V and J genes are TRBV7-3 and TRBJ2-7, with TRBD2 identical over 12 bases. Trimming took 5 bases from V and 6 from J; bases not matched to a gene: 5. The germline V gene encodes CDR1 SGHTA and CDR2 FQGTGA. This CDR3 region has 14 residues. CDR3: CASSRTSGTGEQYF. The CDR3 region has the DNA TGTGCCAGCAGCAGGACTAGCGGGACCGGCGAGCAGTACTTC.

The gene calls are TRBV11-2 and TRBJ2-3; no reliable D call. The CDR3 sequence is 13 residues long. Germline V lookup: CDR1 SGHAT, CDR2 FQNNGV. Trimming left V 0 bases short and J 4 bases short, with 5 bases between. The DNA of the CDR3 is TGTGCCAGCAGCTTAGATCGAGCAGATACGCAGTATTTT. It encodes CASSLDRADTQYF.

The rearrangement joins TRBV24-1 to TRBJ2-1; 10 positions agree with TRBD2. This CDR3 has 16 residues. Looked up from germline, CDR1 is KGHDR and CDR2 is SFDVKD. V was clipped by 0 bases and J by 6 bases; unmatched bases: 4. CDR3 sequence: CATSDLQREGFNEQFF. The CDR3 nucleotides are TGTGCCACCAGTGATTTGCAGCGGGAGGGTTTCAATGAGCAGTTCTTC.

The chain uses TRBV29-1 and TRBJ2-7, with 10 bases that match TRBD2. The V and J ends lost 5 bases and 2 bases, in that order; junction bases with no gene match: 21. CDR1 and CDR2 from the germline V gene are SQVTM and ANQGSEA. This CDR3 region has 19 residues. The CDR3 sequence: CSVRLAQREGRVSPYEQYF. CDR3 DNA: TGCAGCGTTAGACTAGCACAGCGGGAGGGCCGCGTTAGTCCCTACGAGCAGTACTTC.

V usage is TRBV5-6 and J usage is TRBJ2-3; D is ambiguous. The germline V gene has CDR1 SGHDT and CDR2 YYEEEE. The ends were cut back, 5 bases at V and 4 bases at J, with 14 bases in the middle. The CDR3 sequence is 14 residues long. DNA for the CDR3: TGTGCCAGCAGAACGAGGTCCGGATCAGATACGCAGTATTTT. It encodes CASRTRSGSDTQYF.

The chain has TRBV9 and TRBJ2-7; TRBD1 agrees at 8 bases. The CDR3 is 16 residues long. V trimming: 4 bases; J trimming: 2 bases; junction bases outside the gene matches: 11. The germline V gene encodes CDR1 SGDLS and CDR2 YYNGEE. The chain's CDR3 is CASSPRTGIGAYEQYF. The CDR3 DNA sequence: TGTGCCAGCAGCCCACGGACAGGGATCGGGGCCTACGAGCAGTACTTC.